The present entry profiles one T cell receptor beta chain with its context. This sample stems from a study of T cell responses to AZD1222 COVID-19 vaccine. Germline assignment: CDR1 MNHEY and CDR2 SVGAGI. With 8 bases removed from V and 10 bases from J, the gap between germline ends came to 14 bases. CDR3 length: 12 residues. Assay used: immunoSEQ multiplex PCR; TCRdb lists only in-frame clones, some missing. Of under 200,000 clones detected, around 87% appear once; the ten largest clones hold under 3.5%. The chain uses TRBV6-5 and TRBJ1-4, with no clear D. The sample in question was peripheral blood, obtained on day 0 of MenACWY control vaccination. The sequence came from an adult in good health. The CDR3 sequence: CASSLAGTKLFF. The CDR3 DNA is TGTGCCAGCTCCCTGGCAGGAACAAAACTGTTTTTT.